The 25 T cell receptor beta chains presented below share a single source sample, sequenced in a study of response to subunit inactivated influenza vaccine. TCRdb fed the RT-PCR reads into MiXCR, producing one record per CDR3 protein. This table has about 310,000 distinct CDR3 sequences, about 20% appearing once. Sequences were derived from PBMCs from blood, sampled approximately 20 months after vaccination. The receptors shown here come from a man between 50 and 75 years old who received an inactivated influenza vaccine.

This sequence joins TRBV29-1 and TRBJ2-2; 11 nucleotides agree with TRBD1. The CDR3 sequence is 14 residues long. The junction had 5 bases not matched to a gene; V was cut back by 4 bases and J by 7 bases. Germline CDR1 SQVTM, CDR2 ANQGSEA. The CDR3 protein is CSVGGQGANGELFF. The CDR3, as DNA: TGCAGCGTTGGTGGACAGGGGGCGAACGGGGAGCTGTTTTTT.

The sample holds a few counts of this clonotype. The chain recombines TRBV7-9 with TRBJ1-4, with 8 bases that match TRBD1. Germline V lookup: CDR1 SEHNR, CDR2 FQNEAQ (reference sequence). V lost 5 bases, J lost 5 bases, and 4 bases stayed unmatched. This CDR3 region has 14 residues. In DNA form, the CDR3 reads TGTGCCAGCAGCCTCCGGACAGGGAATGAAAAACTGTTTTTT. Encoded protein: CASSLRTGNEKLFF.

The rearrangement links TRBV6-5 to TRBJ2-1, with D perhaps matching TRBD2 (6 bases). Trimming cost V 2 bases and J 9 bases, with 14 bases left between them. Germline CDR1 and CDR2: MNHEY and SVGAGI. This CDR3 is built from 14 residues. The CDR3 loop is CASSYTPGVGEQFF. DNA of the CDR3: TGTGCCAGCAGTTACACACCGGGAGTCGGTGAGCAGTTCTTC.

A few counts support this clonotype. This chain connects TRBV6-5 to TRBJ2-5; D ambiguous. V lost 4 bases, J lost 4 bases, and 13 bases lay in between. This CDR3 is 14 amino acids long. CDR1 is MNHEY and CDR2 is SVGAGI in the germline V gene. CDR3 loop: CASSSITSGETQYF. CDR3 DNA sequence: TGTGCCAGCAGTTCCATTACGTCGGGAGAGACCCAGTACTTC.

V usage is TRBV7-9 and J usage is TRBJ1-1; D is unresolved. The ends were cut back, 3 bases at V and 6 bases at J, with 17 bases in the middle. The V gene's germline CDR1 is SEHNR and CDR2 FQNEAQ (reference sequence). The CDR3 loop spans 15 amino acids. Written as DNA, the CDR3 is TGTGCCAGCAGCTTGAGCTTTTGGGCCGGCTCTGAAGCTTTCTTT. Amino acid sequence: CASSLSFWAGSEAFF.

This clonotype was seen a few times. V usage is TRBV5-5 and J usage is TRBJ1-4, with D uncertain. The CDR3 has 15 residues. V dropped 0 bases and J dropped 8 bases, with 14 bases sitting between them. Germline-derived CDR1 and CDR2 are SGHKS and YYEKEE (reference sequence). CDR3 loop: CASSLVLERGEKLFF. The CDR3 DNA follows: TGTGCCAGCAGCTTGGTCCTAGAGCGTGGCGAAAAACTGTTTTTT.

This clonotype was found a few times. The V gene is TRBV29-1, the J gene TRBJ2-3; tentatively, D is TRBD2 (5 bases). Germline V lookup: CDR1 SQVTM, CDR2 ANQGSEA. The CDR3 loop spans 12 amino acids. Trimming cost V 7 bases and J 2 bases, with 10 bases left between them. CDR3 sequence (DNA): TGCAGCGCCCGGGAACTCACAGATACGCAGTATTTT. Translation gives CSARELTDTQYF.

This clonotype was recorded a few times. The CDR3 nucleotides are TGCGCCAGCAGTGACGGACAGGGACTCTACAATGAGCAGTTCTTC. This codes for CASSDGQGLYNEQFF. This chain uses TRBV5-1 with TRBJ2-1, with 8 bases fitting TRBD1. This CDR3 spans 15 amino acids. Germline-derived CDR1 and CDR2 are SGHRS and YFSETQ. V shed 5 bases and J 3 bases; nucleotides not matched to a gene: 7.

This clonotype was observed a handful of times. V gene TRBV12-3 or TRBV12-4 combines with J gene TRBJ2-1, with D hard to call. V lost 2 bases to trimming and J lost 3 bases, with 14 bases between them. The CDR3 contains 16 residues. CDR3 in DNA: TGTGCCAGCAGTTTATCGGGCGCTCGGCACTACAATGAGCAGTTCTTC. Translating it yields CASSLSGARHYNEQFF.

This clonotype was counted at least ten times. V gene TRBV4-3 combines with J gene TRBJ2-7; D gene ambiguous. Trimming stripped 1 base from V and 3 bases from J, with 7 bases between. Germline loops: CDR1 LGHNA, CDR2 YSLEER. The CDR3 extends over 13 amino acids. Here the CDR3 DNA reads TGCGCCAGCAGCCAAGTGGCGTACTACGAGCAGTACTTC. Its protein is CASSQVAYYEQYF.

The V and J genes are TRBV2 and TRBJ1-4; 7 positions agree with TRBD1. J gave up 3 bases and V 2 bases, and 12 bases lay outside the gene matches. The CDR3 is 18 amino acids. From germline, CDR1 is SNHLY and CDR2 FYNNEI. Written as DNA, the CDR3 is TGTGCCAGCAGTGAATCTTGGGACAGCACAGGAGCTAATGAAAAACTGTTTTTT. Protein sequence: CASSESWDSTGANEKLFF.

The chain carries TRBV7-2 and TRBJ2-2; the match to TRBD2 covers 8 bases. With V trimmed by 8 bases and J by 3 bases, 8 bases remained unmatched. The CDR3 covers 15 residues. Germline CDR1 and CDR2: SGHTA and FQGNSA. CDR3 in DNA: TGTGCCAGCGCCCCAGCGGGAGTGTACACCGGGGAGCTGTTTTTT. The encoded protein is CASAPAGVYTGELFF.

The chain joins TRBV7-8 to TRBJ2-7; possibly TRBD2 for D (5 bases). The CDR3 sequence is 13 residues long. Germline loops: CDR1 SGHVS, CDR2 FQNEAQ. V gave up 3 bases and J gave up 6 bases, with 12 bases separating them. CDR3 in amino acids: CASSLVEEAEQYF. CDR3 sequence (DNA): TGTGCCAGCAGCTTGGTGGAGGAGGCCGAGCAGTACTTC. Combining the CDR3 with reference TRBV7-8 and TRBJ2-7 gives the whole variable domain GAGVSQSPRYKVAKRGQDVALRCDPISGHVSLFWYQQALGQGPEFLTYFQNEAQLDKSGLPSDRFFAERPEGSVSTLKIQRTQQEDSAVYLCASSLVEEAEQYFGPGTRLTVT.

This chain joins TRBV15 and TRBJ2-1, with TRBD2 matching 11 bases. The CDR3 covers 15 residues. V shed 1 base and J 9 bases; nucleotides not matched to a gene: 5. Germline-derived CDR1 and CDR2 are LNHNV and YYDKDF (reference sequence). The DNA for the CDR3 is TGTGCCACCAGCAGAGGAGGTAGCGGGGGGGCTGAGCAGTTCTTC. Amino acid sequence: CATSRGGSGGAEQFF.

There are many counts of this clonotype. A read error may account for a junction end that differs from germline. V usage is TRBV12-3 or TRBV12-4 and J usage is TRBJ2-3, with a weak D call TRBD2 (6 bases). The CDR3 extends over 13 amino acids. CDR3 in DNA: TGTGCCAGCAGCTTAGGAGGGGCAGATACGCAGTATTTT. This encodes CASSLGGADTQYF.

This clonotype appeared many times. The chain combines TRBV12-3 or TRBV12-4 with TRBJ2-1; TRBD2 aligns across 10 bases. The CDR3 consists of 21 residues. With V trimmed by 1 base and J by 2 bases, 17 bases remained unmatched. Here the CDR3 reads CASSLVNRLAGGGGAYNEQFF. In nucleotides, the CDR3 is TGTGCCAGCAGTTTAGTGAACAGGTTAGCGGGAGGCGGGGGGGCCTACAATGAGCAGTTCTTC.

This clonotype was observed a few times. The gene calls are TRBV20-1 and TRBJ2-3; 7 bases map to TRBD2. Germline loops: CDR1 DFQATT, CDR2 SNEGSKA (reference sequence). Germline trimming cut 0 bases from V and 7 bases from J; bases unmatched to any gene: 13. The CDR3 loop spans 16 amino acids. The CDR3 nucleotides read TGCAGTGCTAGAGATCTCCGTGGGAGGGCCGGTTATACGCAGTATTTT. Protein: CSARDLRGRAGYTQYF.

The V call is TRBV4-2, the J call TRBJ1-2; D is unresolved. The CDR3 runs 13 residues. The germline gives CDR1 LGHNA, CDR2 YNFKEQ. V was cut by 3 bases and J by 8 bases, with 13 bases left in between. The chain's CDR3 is CASSQRSSGGYTF. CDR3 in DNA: TGTGCCAGCAGCCAGCGGAGTTCGGGCGGCTACACCTTC.

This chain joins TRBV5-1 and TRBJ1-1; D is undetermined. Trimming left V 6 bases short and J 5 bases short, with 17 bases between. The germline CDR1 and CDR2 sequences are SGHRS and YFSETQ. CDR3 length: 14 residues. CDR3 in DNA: TGCGCCAGCACCACCGCCGGGGTGGGAACTGAAGCTTTCTTT. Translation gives CASTTAGVGTEAFF.

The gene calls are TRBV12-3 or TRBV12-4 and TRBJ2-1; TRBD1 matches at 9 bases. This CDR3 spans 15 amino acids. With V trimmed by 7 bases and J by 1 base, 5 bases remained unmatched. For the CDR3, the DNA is TGTGCCAGCACCGCTGACAGGGGGTCCTACAATGAGCAGTTCTTC. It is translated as CASTADRGSYNEQFF.

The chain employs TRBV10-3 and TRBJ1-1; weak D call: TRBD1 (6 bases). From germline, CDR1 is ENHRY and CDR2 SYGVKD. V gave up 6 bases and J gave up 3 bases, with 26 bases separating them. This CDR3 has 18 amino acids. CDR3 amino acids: CAISGSQGNSWRDTEAFF. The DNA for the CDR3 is TGTGCCATCAGCGGGAGTCAGGGGAACAGTTGGAGGGACACTGAAGCTTTCTTT.

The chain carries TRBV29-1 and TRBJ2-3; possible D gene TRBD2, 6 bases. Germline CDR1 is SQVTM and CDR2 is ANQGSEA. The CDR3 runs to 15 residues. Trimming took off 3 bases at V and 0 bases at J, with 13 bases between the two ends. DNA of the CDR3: TGCAGCGTTGACGGAGGGGTTCGAAGCACAGATACGCAGTATTTT. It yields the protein CSVDGGVRSTDTQYF.

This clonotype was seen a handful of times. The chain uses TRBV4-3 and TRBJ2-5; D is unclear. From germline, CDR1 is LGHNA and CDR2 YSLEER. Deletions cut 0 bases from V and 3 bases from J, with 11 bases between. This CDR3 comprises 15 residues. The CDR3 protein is CASSQDFGQKETQYF. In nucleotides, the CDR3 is TGCGCCAGCAGCCAAGATTTTGGGCAGAAAGAGACCCAGTACTTC.

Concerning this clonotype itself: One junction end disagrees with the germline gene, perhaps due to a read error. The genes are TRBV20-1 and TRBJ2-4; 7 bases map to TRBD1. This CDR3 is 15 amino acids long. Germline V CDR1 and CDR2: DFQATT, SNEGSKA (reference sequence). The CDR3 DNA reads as TGCAGTCCTACTCGGGACAGTCTAGCCAAAAACGTTCAGTACTTC. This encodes CSPTRDSLAKNVQYF.

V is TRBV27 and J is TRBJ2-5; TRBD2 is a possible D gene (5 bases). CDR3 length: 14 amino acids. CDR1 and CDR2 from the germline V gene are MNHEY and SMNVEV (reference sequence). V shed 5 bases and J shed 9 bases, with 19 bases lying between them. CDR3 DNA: TGTGCCAGCAGTCCATTAATCAGGCCGGAGGCCCAGTACTTC. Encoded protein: CASSPLIRPEAQYF.